This T cell receptor (beta chain) is from a study of T cells in localized non-small cell lung cancer. Broader study findings: Uninvolved adjacent lung showed peak T cell clonality, exceeding tumor. Because only a single region of the tumor was sequenced, heterogeneity remains possible.

A word on this clone: Its specificity is unknown.

Method: immunoSEQ multiplex PCR; TCRdb's copy keeps in-frame clones and lacks some. The table records 700 to 950 clones, 20% to 25% of them present only once. Germline loops: CDR1 LNHDA, CDR2 SQIVND (reference sequence). Losses at the gene ends were 6 bases for V and 8 bases for J; bases not matched to a gene: 3. The CDR3 totals 12 residues. The TCR originated in a man aged 35-75 years with stage I squamous cell lung carcinoma. The chain employs TRBV19 and TRBJ2-2, with 7 bases that match TRBD1. Source: lung tumor tissue, taken before any cancer treatment. CDR3: CASSDRVGELFF. CDR3 in DNA: TGTGCCAGTAGCGACAGGGTTGGGGAGCTGTTTTTT.